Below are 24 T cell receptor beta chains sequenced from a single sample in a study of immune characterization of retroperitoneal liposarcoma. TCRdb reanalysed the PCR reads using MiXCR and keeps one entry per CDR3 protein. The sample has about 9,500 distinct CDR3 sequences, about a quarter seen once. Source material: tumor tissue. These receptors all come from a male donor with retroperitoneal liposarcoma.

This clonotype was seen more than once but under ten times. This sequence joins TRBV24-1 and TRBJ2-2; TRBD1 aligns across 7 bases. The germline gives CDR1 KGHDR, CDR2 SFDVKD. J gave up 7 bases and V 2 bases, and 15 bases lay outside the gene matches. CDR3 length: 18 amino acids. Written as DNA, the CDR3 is TGTGCCACCAGTGATTATGGGGCAGGGGGAGATAGAGGCGGGGAGCTGTTTTTT. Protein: CATSDYGAGGDRGGELFF.

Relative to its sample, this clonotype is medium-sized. The CDR3 loop reads CASSLPAGTGWYEQFF. The CDR3 DNA reads TGTGCCAGCAGTTTGCCCGCCGGTACAGGGTGGTACGAGCAGTTCTTC. The chain is built from TRBV6-1 and TRBJ2-1; tentative D call: TRBD1 (6 bases). The CDR3 has 16 amino acids. The V gene lost 5 bases and the J gene lost 10 bases, with 24 bases spanning the gap. CDR1 is MNHNS, CDR2 SASEGT, per germline.

The CDR3 spells CASSYSSSGSFEQFF. The CDR3 DNA reads TGTGCCAGCAGTTACTCTTCTAGCGGGAGTTTCGAGCAGTTCTTC. V and J are TRBV6-5 and TRBJ2-5; 10 bases map to TRBD2. The end of the DNA is better explained by TRBJ2-1, so the J call may be wrong. This CDR3 spans 15 amino acids. In germline, CDR1 is MNHEY, CDR2 SVGAGI.

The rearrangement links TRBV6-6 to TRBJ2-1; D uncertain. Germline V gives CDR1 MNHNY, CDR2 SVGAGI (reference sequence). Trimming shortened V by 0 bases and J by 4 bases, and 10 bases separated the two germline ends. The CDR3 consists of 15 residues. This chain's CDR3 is CASSYSRAVYNEQFF. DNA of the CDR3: TGTGCCAGCAGTTACTCACGGGCGGTTTACAATGAGCAGTTCTTC.

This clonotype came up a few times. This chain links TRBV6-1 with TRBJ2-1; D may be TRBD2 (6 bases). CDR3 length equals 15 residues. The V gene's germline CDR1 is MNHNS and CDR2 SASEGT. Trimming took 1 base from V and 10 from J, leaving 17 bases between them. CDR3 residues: CASSEVSGGPYEQFF. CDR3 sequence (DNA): TGTGCCAGCAGTGAAGTGAGCGGAGGGCCCTACGAGCAGTTCTTC.

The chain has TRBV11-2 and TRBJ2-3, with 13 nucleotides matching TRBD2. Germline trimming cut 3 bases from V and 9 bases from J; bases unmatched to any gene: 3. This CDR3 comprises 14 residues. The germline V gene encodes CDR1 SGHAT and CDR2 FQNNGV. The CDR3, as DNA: TGTGCCAGCAGCTTCAGACTAGCGGGAGGCACGCAGTATTTT. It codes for CASSFRLAGGTQYF. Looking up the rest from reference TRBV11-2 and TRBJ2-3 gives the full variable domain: EAGVAQSPRYKIIEKRQSVAFWCNPISGHATLYWYQQILGQGPKLLIQFQNNGVVDDSQLPKDRFSAERLKGVDSTLKIQPAKLEDSAVYLCASSFRLAGGTQYFGPGTRLTVL.

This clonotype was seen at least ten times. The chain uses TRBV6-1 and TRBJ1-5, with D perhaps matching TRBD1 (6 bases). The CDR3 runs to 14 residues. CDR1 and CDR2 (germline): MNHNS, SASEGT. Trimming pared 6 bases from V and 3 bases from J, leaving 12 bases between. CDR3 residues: CASSWGGPNQPQHF. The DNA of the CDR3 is TGTGCCAGCAGCTGGGGGGGCCCCAATCAGCCCCAGCATTTT.

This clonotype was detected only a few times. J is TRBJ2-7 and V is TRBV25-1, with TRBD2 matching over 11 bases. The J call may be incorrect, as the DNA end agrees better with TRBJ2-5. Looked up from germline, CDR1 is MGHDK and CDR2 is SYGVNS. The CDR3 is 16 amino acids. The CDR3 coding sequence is TGTGCCAGCATTTCACCCCAGACTAGCGGGACGCAGACCCAGTACTTC. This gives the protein CASISPQTSGTQTQYF.

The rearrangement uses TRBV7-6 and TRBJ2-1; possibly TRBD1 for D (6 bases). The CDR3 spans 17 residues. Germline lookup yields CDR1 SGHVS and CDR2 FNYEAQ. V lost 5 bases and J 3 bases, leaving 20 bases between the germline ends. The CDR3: CASSPEDSDSFYNEQFF. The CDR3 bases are TGTGCCAGCAGCCCAGAGGACAGTGATTCATTCTACAATGAGCAGTTCTTC.

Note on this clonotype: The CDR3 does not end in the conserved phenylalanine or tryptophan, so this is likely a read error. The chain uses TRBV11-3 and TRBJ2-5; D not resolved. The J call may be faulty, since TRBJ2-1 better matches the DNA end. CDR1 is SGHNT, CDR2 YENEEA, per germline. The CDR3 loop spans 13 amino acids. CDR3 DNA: TGTGCCAGCAGCTTAACCTACCAAGAGACCCAGTTCTCC. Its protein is CASSLTYQETQFS.

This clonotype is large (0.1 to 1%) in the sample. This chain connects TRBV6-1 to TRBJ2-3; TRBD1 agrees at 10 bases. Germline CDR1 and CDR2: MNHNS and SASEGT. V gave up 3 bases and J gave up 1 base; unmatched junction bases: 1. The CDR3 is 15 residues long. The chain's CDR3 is CASSEGQGRTDTQYF. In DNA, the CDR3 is TGTGCCAGCAGTGAGGGACAGGGGCGCACAGATACGCAGTATTTT.

The CDR3 nucleotides read TGTGCCAGCAGCTTAGGTTTAGGGCGAGAGACCCAGTTCTTC. Translating it yields CASSLGLGRETQFF. The J gene is TRBJ2-1, the V gene TRBV11-2, with D uncertain. Trimming took 1 base from V and 13 from J, leaving 17 bases between them. CDR1 SGHAT and CDR2 FQNNGV come from the germline V gene. This CDR3 comprises 14 residues.

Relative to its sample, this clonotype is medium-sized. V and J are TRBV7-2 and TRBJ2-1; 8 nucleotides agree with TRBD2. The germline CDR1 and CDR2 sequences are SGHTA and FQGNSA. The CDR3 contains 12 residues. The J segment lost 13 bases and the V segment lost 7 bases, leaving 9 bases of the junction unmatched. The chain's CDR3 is CASNPPGGTQFF. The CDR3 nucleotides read TGTGCCAGCAACCCCCCGGGGGGGACCCAGTTCTTC.

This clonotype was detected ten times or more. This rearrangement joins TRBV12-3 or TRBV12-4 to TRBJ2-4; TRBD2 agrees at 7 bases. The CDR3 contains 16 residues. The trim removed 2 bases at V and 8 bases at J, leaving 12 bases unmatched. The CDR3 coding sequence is TGTGCCAGCAGTTTATGGGACCGACCCCGGGGGGACATTCAGTACTTC. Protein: CASSLWDRPRGDIQYF.

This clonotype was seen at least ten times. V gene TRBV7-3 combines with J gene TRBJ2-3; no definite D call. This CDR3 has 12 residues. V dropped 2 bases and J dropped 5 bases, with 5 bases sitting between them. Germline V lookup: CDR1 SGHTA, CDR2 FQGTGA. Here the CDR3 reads CASSLGVDTQYF. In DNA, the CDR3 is TGTGCCAGCAGCTTAGGGGTAGATACGCAGTATTTT.

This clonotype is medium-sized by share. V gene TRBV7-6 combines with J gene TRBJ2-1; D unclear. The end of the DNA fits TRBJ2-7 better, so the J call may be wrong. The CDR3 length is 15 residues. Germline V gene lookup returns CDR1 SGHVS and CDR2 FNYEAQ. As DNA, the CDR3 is TGTGCCAGCAGCTTAACACGGCTTCCATACAATGAGCAGTACTTC. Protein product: CASSLTRLPYNEQYF.

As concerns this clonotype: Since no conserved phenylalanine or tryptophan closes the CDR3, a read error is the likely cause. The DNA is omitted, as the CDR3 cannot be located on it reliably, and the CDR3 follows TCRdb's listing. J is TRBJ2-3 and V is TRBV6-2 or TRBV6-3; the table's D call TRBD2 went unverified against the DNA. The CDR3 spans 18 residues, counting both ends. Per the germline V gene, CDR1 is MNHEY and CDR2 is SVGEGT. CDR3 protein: CASSYPGPIILGAGGHRA.

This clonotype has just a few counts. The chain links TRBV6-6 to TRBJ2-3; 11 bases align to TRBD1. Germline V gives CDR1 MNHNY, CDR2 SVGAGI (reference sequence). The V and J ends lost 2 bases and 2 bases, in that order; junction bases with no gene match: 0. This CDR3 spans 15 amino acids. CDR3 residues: CASSYGQGATDTQYF. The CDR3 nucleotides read TGTGCCAGCAGTTACGGACAGGGGGCCACAGATACGCAGTATTTT.

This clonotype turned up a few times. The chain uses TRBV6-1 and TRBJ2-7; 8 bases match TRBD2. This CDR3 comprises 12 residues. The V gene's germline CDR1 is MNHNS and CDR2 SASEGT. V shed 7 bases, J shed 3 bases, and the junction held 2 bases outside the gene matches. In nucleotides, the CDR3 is TGTGCCAGCATGAGCGGGAGCTACGAGCAGTACTTC. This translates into CASMSGSYEQYF.

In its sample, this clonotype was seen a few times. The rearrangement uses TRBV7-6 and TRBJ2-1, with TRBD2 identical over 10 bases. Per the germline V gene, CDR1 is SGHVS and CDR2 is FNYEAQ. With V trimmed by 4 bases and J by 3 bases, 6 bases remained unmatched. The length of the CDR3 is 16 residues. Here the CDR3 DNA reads TGTGCCAGCAGCTCGTACCTAGCGGGAGTCTACAATGAGCAGTTCTTC. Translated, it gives CASSSYLAGVYNEQFF. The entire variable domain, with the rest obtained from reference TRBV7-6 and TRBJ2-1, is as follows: GAGVSQSPRYKVTKRGQDVALRCDPISGHVSLYWYRQALGQGPEFLTYFNYEAQQDKSGLPNDRFSAERPEGSISTLTIQRTEQRDSAMYRCASSSYLAGVYNEQFFGPGTRLTVL.

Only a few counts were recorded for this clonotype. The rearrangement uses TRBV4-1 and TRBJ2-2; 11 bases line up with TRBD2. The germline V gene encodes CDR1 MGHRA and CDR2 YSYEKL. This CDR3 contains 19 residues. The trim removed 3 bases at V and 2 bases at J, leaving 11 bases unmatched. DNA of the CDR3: TGCGCCAGCAGCCAGTCAATTGCTAGCGGGAGGACCAACACCGGGGAGCTGTTTTTT. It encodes CASSQSIASGRTNTGELFF.

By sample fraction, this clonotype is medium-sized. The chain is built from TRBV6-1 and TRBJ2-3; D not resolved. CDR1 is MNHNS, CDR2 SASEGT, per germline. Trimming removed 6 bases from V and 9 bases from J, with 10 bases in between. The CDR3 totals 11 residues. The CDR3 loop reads CASRSERTQYF. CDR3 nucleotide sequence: TGTGCCAGCAGATCAGAACGAACGCAGTATTTT.

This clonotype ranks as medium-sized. Written as DNA, the CDR3 is TGTGCCAGCCGATTCACTACGGGAGATGGCAATGAGCAGTTCTTC. Its translation: CASRFTTGDGNEQFF. The chain recombines TRBV6-1 with TRBJ2-1, with D perhaps matching TRBD2 (6 bases). Trimming pared 8 bases from V and 6 bases from J, leaving 20 bases between. The germline gives CDR1 MNHNS, CDR2 SASEGT. CDR3 length: 15 residues.

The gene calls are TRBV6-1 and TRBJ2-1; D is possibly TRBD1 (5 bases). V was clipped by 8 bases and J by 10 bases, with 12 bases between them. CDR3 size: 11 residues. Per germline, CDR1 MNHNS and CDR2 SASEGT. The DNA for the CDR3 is TGTGCCAGCGCCAGGGCTGACGAGCAGTTCTTC. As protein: CASARADEQFF.